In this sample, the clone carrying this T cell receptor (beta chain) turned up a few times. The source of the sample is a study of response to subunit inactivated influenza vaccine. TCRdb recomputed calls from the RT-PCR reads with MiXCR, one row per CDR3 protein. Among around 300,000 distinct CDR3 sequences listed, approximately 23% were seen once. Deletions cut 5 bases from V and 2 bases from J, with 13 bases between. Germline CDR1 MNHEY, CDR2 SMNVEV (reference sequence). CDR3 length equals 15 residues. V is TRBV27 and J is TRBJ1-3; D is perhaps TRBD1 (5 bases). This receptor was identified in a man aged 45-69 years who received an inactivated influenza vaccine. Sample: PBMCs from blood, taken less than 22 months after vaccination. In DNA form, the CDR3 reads TGTGCCAGCAGTCCCCAGGGCCGCGCTGGAAACACCATATATTTT. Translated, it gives CASSPQGRAGNTIYF.